A single sample gave rise to the 3 T cell receptor beta chains below, sequenced in a study of vaccination effects on CD4 cells after COVID-19. Sequencing was preceded by expansion of antigen-specific CD4+ T cells with viral peptide pools in the ViraFEST assay. Upon completion of about eleven days in culture, CD4+ T cells were isolated. Recipients of the vaccine had no prior SARS-CoV-2 infection and negative nucleocapsid antibodies. Sequencing used immunoSEQ multiplex PCR; TCRdb keeps in-frame clones, though not all of them. Found here are 55,000 to 75,000 clones, roughly 72% of them singletons; the top ten hold roughly 4%. Their recognized antigens are unknown. This specimen was CD4+ T cells from PBMCs cultured with HCoV-OC43 spike peptides, taken before COVID-19 vaccination. Regarding subset: HCoV-OC43 spike overlapping peptide pool stimulation. The receptors come from a human donor who received a COVID-19 vaccine.

This clone was recorded a few times. The CDR3 is CASSPLYYQDTGELFF. DNA for the CDR3: TGTGCCAGCAGCCCTCTCTATTATCAGGACACCGGGGAGCTGTTTTTT. The V gene is TRBV5-4, the J gene TRBJ2-2; no clear D. The CDR3 loop spans 16 amino acids. Germline CDR1 and CDR2: SGHNT and YYREEE (reference sequence). The V end lost 4 bases, the J end lost 3 bases, and 16 bases lay between the germline ends.

The CDR3 DNA sequence: TGTGCCAGCAGCTTAGATTCACCCCTCCACTTT. This codes for CASSLDSPLHF. The chain links TRBV7-2 to TRBJ1-6; D unresolved. Germline V lookup: CDR1 SGHTA, CDR2 FQGNSA. The CDR3 contains 11 residues. Trimming shortened V by 1 base and J by 8 bases, and 0 bases separated the two germline ends.

V is TRBV19 and J is TRBJ1-6; D is uncertain. V was cut by 3 bases and J by 14 bases, with 14 bases left in between. Germline V lookup: CDR1 LNHDA, CDR2 SQIVND (reference sequence). CDR3 length: 13 amino acids. As DNA, the CDR3 is TGTGCCAGTAGTATCGGAGGCCCCTCGACCCTCCACTTT. As protein: CASSIGGPSTLHF.